Shown below are 14 T cell receptor beta chains from a single sample sequenced in a study of prognosis after radiotherapy for stage I lung cancer. Two rounds of multiplex PCR amplified TCR beta CDR3 from genomic DNA. Round-one PCR had primers specific to each TRBV and TRBJ gene. Via MiXCR, TCRdb re-called the multiplex PCR reads, giving one row per CDR3 protein. The table lists 14,000 or so distinct CDR3 sequences, 25% to 30% of them singletons, with around 15% in the top ten. This specimen was PBMCs, taken before or after stereotactic body radiation therapy (not recorded which). These receptors were taken from a donor of 50 years or more with non-small cell lung cancer.

This clonotype has at least ten counts. This chain uses TRBV28 with TRBJ2-1; TRBD2 matches at 7 bases. V was clipped by 6 bases and J by 1 base; unmatched bases: 3. This CDR3 has 14 amino acids. Germline loops: CDR1 MDHEN, CDR2 SYDVKM. The CDR3 region is CASRWGGSYNEQFF. The CDR3 coding sequence is TGTGCCAGCAGGTGGGGGGGGTCCTACAATGAGCAGTTCTTC.

Note on this clonotype: The junction shows a germline mismatch at one end, possibly a read error. The rearrangement joins TRBV6-4 to TRBJ1-6, with TRBD1 as a possible D gene (5 bases). The CDR3 is 14 residues long. Looked up from germline, CDR1 is MRHNA and CDR2 is SNTAGT. CDR3 sequence (DNA): TGTGCCAGCAGTTATGCAGGGAATAGTTCACACCTCCACTTT. Protein: CASSYAGNSSHLHF.

By sample fraction, this clonotype is medium-sized. This sequence joins TRBV2 and TRBJ1-6, with TRBD1 identical over 10 bases. Germline CDR1 is SNHLY and CDR2 is FYNNEI. Trimming removed 6 bases from V and 14 bases from J; junction bases left unmatched: 16. The CDR3 is 16 residues long. The CDR3 protein is CASSAGTGASYGALHF. The CDR3 DNA follows: TGTGCCAGCAGCGCCGGGACAGGGGCCTCTTACGGGGCCCTCCACTTT. Full variable domain (rest looked up from reference TRBV2 and TRBJ1-6): EPEVTQTPSHQVTQMGQEVILRCVPISNHLYFYWYRQILGQKVEFLVSFYNNEISEKSEIFDDQFSVERPDGSNFTLKIRSTKLEDSAMYFCASSAGTGASYGALHFGNGTRLTVT.

There are many counts of this clonotype. The J gene is TRBJ2-5, the V gene TRBV6-2 or TRBV6-3, with 10 positions matching TRBD1. Trimming at V came to 4 bases and at J to 5 bases, leaving 22 bases not matched to a gene. This CDR3 comprises 20 residues. Germline lookup yields CDR1 MNHEY and CDR2 SVGEGT. CDR3 sequence (DNA): TGTGCCAGCAGTTCCGTGGGACCGGGACAGGGGACTCCCCCCCGGGAGACCCAGTACTTC. This codes for CASSSVGPGQGTPPRETQYF.

This clonotype ranks as medium-sized. The V and J genes are TRBV27 and TRBJ2-3; TRBD1 or TRBD2 may be the D gene (6 bases each). The CDR3 sequence is 14 residues long. The V end was cut by 2 bases, the J end by 6 bases, with 12 bases between. The germline V gene encodes CDR1 MNHEY and CDR2 SMNVEV (reference sequence). CDR3 in amino acids: CASSLGRGRDTQYF. In DNA, the CDR3 is TGTGCCAGCAGTTTAGGACGGGGGCGGGATACGCAGTATTTT.

By sample share, this clonotype is medium-sized. The V gene is TRBV11-2, the J gene TRBJ2-7, with 11 bases aligning to TRBD2. This CDR3 contains 15 residues. Per germline, CDR1 SGHAT and CDR2 FQNNGV. Trimming took 4 bases from V and 7 from J; bases not matched to a gene: 9. The CDR3 nucleotides read TGTGCCAGCAGCTCAACTAGCGGGAGCCAGGGGGAGCAGTACTTC. The encoded protein is CASSSTSGSQGEQYF. The full variable domain, its missing parts supplied by reference TRBV11-2 and TRBJ2-7, is EAGVAQSPRYKIIEKRQSVAFWCNPISGHATLYWYQQILGQGPKLLIQFQNNGVVDDSQLPKDRFSAERLKGVDSTLKIQPAKLEDSAVYLCASSSTSGSQGEQYFGPGTRLTVT.

This clonotype was seen many times. The chain has TRBV4-1 and TRBJ2-1; tentative D call: TRBD2 (7 bases). Germline V CDR1 and CDR2: MGHRA, YSYEKL. CDR3 size: 15 residues. Trimming cost V 0 bases and J 6 bases, with 12 bases left between them. The CDR3 reads CASSQDGGGPNEQFF. The CDR3 coding sequence is TGCGCCAGCAGCCAAGATGGGGGGGGGCCCAATGAGCAGTTCTTC.

A remark on this clonotype: No conserved phenylalanine or tryptophan is present at the end of the CDR3, so a read error is the likely explanation. The CDR3 coding sequence is TGCGCCAGCAGGCTGGCGCCCCCCATTGGGACCCAGTACATC. It encodes CASRLAPPIGTQYI. The chain employs TRBV5-1 and TRBJ2-5; D call uncertain. The CDR3 consists of 14 residues. Trimming cost V 5 bases and J 7 bases, with 18 bases left between them. Germline V CDR1 and CDR2: SGHRS, YFSETQ.

This clonotype was seen repeatedly, ten times or more. The CDR3 is CASSMARISDEQYF. CDR3 coding DNA: TGTGCCAGTAGTATGGCCCGAATCAGCGACGAGCAGTACTTC. V usage is TRBV19 and J usage is TRBJ2-7, with D hard to call. Germline CDR1 and CDR2: LNHDA and SQIVND (reference sequence). The CDR3 has 14 amino acids. Trimming left V 3 bases short and J 5 bases short, with 14 bases between.

V gene TRBV6-1 combines with J gene TRBJ2-2; D remains unclear. The CDR3 loop spans 18 amino acids. Germline V gives CDR1 MNHNS, CDR2 SASEGT. The germline V and J ends were trimmed by 6 bases and 0 bases, with 20 bases remaining between them. The CDR3 nucleotides read TGTGCCAGCAGCCTCCTATCTATAGTGACTGCGAACACCGGGGAGCTGTTTTTT. Protein product: CASSLLSIVTANTGELFF.

By share, this clonotype counts as medium-sized. The chain combines TRBV6-1 with TRBJ1-6; TRBD1 is a possible D gene (6 bases). Germline V gene lookup returns CDR1 MNHNS and CDR2 SASEGT. The V end was cut by 6 bases, the J end by 5 bases, with 14 bases between. The length of the CDR3 is 15 residues. This CDR3 is CASRQQGWDNSPLHF. The CDR3 DNA follows: TGTGCCAGCAGGCAACAGGGATGGGATAATTCACCCCTCCACTTT.

A remark on this clonotype: This likely reflects a read error, since a far larger clone is one base away. The CDR3 loop reads CASSEEHRNSGANVLTF. CDR3 nucleotides: TGTGCCAGCAGTGAAGAGCACAGGAACTCTGGGGCCAACGTCCTGACTTTC. This chain uses TRBV6-2 or TRBV6-3 with TRBJ2-6; possible D gene TRBD1, 5 bases. V was pared by 5 bases and J by 0 bases, with 14 bases between. CDR1 is MNHEY, CDR2 SVGEGT, per germline. CDR3 length: 17 residues.

The chain uses TRBV6-1 and TRBJ1-5; a possible D gene is TRBD1 (5 bases). There are 13 residues in the CDR3. Trimming stripped 3 bases from V and 12 bases from J, with 15 bases between. The germline V gene encodes CDR1 MNHNS and CDR2 SASEGT. This CDR3 is CASSDRWGKHQHF. The CDR3 bases are TGTGCCAGCAGTGATAGATGGGGCAAGCACCAGCATTTT.

The count of this clonotype is one. The chain's CDR3 is CASIGRGTGTNNEQFF. CDR3 sequence (DNA): TGTGCCAGCATCGGGCGTGGAACAGGGACGAACAATGAGCAGTTCTTC. The chain uses TRBV6-1 and TRBJ2-1; D is perhaps TRBD1 (6 bases). Per germline, CDR1 MNHNS and CDR2 SASEGT. The CDR3 sequence is 16 residues long. The V and J ends lost 7 bases and 5 bases respectively, with 21 bases between them.